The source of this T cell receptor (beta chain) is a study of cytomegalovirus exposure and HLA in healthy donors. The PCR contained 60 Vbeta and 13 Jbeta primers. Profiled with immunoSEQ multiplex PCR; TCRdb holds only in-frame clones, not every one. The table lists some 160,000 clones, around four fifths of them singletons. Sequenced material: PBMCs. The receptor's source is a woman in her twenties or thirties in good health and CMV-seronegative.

In nucleotides, the CDR3 is TGTGCCAGCAGTTTGGCCGGGGTTGGAGGCTACACCTTC. Translation gives CASSLAGVGGYTF. This chain connects TRBV28 to TRBJ1-2; D gene unclear. CDR1 and CDR2 from the germline V gene are MDHEN and SYDVKM. With 3 bases removed from V and 8 bases from J, the gap between germline ends came to 13 bases. The CDR3 contains 13 residues.